This T cell receptor beta chain is drawn from a study of blood T cells in healthy people across ages. This clonotype appeared a few times. Its antigen is not identified. Combining a sample-barcoded 5' primer with a J-beta primer mix, a second PCR ran for roughly 7 to 12 cycles. A template-switch adaptor with 12 random nucleotides tagged each cDNA molecule. Any given sample supplied a minimum of 2.5 million CDR3-containing paired-end reads. TCRdb fed the 5' RACE reads into MiXCR, producing one record per CDR3 protein. This table holds about 1,500,000 distinct CDR3 sequences, roughly 30% found once. From germline, CDR1 is MNHEY and CDR2 SMNVEV (reference sequence). V lost 6 bases to trimming and J lost 0 bases, with 12 bases between them. The CDR3 spans 14 residues. Study-level points and caveats: TCR beta diversity was tightly associated with the proportion of naive T cells. Roughly linear declines in TCR beta diversity per million T cells occurred with age.

The sequence was obtained from a woman aged 30 to 39 in good health. The chain employs TRBV27 and TRBJ2-7; the D is unclear. The sequenced material came from blood. CDR3 bases: TGTGCCAGCAGGAGCAAGGGCAGCTCCTACGAGCAGTACTTC. It codes for CASRSKGSSYEQYF.